The sequence of this T cell receptor beta chain was determined in a study of beta chain features in type 1 diabetes. General study findings and limits: A pattern of fewer insertions and more deletions at VDJ junctions was seen in type 1 diabetes patients. Within each of all four CD4+ subsets, Type 1 diabetes patients had TCRB CDR3s that were moderately but significantly shorter. It was possible that PCR favored shorter templates, equally so in patients and controls.

This clone was counted a few times. Its antigen is not known. The V gene's germline CDR1 is SEHNR and CDR2 FQNEAQ (reference sequence). Trimming pared 5 bases from V and 2 bases from J, leaving 13 bases between. This CDR3 spans 14 amino acids. Isolated RNA was reverse transcribed in full, so expressed TCRB transcripts were sequenced. The assay was immunoSEQ multiplex PCR, and TCRdb's table has in-frame clones only and misses some. The data hold hundreds of thousands of clones, with around 15% observed a single time. What was sequenced was naive CD4+ T cells from blood. The TCR comes from a man aged 18 to 29 in good health. The rearrangement joins TRBV7-9 to TRBJ2-7; D is perhaps TRBD1 (5 bases). CDR3 region: CASSPDITPYEQYF. For the CDR3, the DNA is TGTGCCAGCAGCCCGGACATTACTCCCTACGAGCAGTACTTC.